The clone carrying this T cell receptor beta chain was seen ten or more times. Its cognate antigen is unknown. This sample is drawn from a study of Graves' ophthalmopathy and Graves' hyperthyroidism. Findings and limits, study-wide: In blood, most expanded thyroid clonotypes above 0.001 frequency were also detected.

Patients were excluded if they had other autoimmune diseases or uncontrolled infections, and likewise if pregnancy or lactation applied. The diagnostic workup employed clinical symptoms, serum thyroxine, TRAb, thyroid ultrasound and orbital computed tomography. The authors amplified TCR beta CDR3 regions from RNA transcripts. First-round RT-PCR with HTBI primers preceded a second-round multiplex PCR. TCRdb used MiXCR to reprocess the multiplex PCR reads, holding one entry per CDR3 protein. The table includes more than 1,000,000 distinct CDR3 sequences, about two fifths detected once. Trimming removed 0 bases at V and 8 bases at J, with 7 bases between. From germline, CDR1 is MNHEY and CDR2 SVGAGI. The CDR3 loop spans 13 amino acids.

The V call is TRBV6-5, the J call TRBJ1-4; D unresolved. This sequence originates from an adult man with Graves' hyperthyroidism. Sequencing input: peripheral blood or thyroid tissue (not recorded which). This chain's CDR3 is CASSYSTREKLFF. The CDR3 DNA reads TGTGCCAGCAGTTACTCGACTCGGGAAAAACTGTTTTTT.